The following is a TCR beta chain sequence with its context. Antigen specificity is unknown. This record belongs to a study of CD8+ T cells in alopecia areata. Study as a whole: Tofacitinib exposure lasted 6 to 18 months, followed by 6 months off drug. General study results and limits: Besides other cells, scalp samples also yield sequences of resident alphabeta T cells from normal skin. Relative to normal scalp, lesional scalp, especially alopecia totalis/universalis, showed higher clonality.

PBMCs yielded sorted CD4+ and CD8+ T cells. After isolation, RNA underwent reverse transcription to generate cDNA as the sequencing template. Produced via immunoSEQ multiplex PCR; TCRdb's table is partial and in-frame only. The sample consists of 150,000 to 200,000 clones, over 50% of them appearing once. V lost 0 bases, J lost 6 bases, and 12 bases lay in between. The CDR3 contains 14 residues. Germline CDR1 and CDR2: SGHRS and YFSETQ. The sample in question was CD4+ T cells sorted from blood, obtained at week 0. The TCR sequence derives from a human donor with alopecia areata. This chain uses TRBV5-1 with TRBJ1-1; D unclear. This chain's CDR3 is CASSLVQGSAEAFF. In DNA form, the CDR3 reads TGCGCCAGCAGCTTGGTTCAAGGTTCGGCTGAAGCTTTCTTT.